This T cell receptor (beta chain) was profiled in a study of blood T cell repertoires in COVID-19. Study-wide background: The origin of the acute and convalescent COVID-19 samples was the United States, Italy and Spain.

TCRdb keeps only in-frame clones here, not all; method: immunoSEQ multiplex PCR. In the table there are about 210,000 clones, approximately 80% of which are singletons. Unmatched junction bases numbered 1, after V lost 5 bases and J lost 1 base. Germline CDR1 and CDR2: SNHLY and FYNNEI. This CDR3 has 13 amino acids. This TCR came from a woman of 80 years or more with COVID-19, enrolled during active disease. This chain links TRBV2 with TRBJ2-5, with 7 bases matching TRBD2. Specimen: peripheral blood. For the CDR3, the DNA is TGTGCCAGCAGTAGCGGGATCCAAGAGACCCAGTACTTC. This gives the protein CASSSGIQETQYF.